This record looks at one TCR beta chain sequence and its context. This clonotype showed up many times. The antigen it binds to is not known. No base quality values were provided; no much bigger clone lies one nucleotide off. This specimen belongs to a study of T cells in Graves' hyperthyroidism and ophthalmopathy (dated 2019 in TCRdb). Regarding the study in general: Peripheral blood was collected at initial diagnosis, before any treatment. The paper describes TCR Vbeta CDR3 sequencing of about 140 peripheral blood samples, made up of approximately 40 ophthalmopathy patients, roughly 75 hyperthyroidism patients and 17 progressor patients. The 75 to 100 discovery patients were randomly split 7:3 into training and test sets. Prospective prediction of ophthalmopathy was tested in an independent validation cohort consisting of 18 hyperthyroidism patients and 15 or so patients who later progressed to ophthalmopathy. In addition, the study compared T-cell repertoires in thyroid tissue and in blood from over 5 Graves' hyperthyroidism patients. Once sampling was done, hyperthyroidism patients were given methimazole at a starting dose of 30 mg daily, whereas ophthalmopathy patients were given high-dose intravenous methylprednisolone. To identify distinguishing TCR V-J signatures, a discovery cohort of 90 to 100 patients was used, comprising 43 with Graves' ophthalmopathy and approximately 57 with stable Graves' hyperthyroidism. What the work shows at the level of the full study, not this receptor alone: During validation, the model predicted progression to ophthalmopathy a median of about 6.5 months ahead of onset, with just under 71% sensitivity and about 75% specificity. No statistical method was used to set the sample size in advance, and investigators knew the group allocation. Blood samples also contained most of the expanded thyroid clonotypes (frequency above 0.001), which suggests that blood repertoires may reflect thyroid immune responses. In cross-validation, a model built on a 13 V-J signature told ophthalmopathy apart from stable hyperthyroidism with 85% to 90% sensitivity and about 81% specificity, and in testing the same model reached 80%/75%.

Graves' hyperthyroidism was defined as stable when no progression to ophthalmopathy occurred over 18 months of follow-up. Hyperthyroidism patients were newly diagnosed, had a disease duration of under 2 months, and were aged 18 to 65 years. Exclusion was applied to patients with uncontrolled infections, other autoimmune diseases, pregnancy or lactation. Clinical symptoms, serum thyroxine and TRAb, thyroid ultrasound, and orbital computed tomography formed the basis for the diagnoses. Ficoll-Paque density gradient centrifugation was used to isolate PBMCs from approximately 10 ml of fresh peripheral blood. Total RNA was extracted with Trizol reagent, and quality was checked on an Agilent 2100 Bioanalyzer. TCR beta CDR3 regions were amplified from RNA transcripts. The first round of RT-PCR for the TCR CDR3 was performed with the HTBI primer set and the Qiagen OneStep RT-PCR kit. The libraries were constructed in a second round of multiplex PCR and then size-selected and purified. The libraries were sequenced on an Illumina HiSeq2000 using paired-end 100 bp reads. The original pipeline was this. Raw data were processed with SOAPnuke, discarding reads with adapters, uncalled bases, mean Phred below 15, or no exact constant-primer or identifier match. High-quality paired reads were merged with COPE v1.2.5, and unique nucleotide sequences were defined as clonotypes. MiTCR v1.1 was used to align clonotypes to the IMGT TRBV, TRBD and TRBJ reference segments. Analysis was restricted to V-J combinations with a frequency above 0.0001, which covered roughly 99% of repertoires. A TCS score was defined as the ratio of F50 (clonal expansion) to E x V (chaos), with BLOSUM62-based TCRdist applied between CDR3 peptides within each V-J. Welch's t-statistics and random forest reduced some 510 V-J features to fewer than 15, which were used in a naive Bayes classifier (R e1071). TCRdb trimmed public reads at Q25 via fastp, called clones via MiXCR and kept in-frame beta chains. All rows with the same CDR3 protein become a single entry with the most common DNA and genes. These V and J calls rely on TCRdb rather than the paper's analysis. The sample has about 400,000 distinct CDR3 sequences on record, 15% of them singletons. 32% of the sample comes from the top ten.

Trimming removed 7 bases from V and 6 bases from J, leaving 15 bases between the germline ends. Reading from cysteine to phenylalanine, the CDR3 counts 14 amino acids. Only the CDR3 DNA stays, 42 bases, in frame from base 1. The chain employs TRBV12-3 or TRBV12-4 and TRBJ2-2; the D region may be TRBD1 or TRBD2, each matching 5 bases equally. This clonotype was sampled from a woman in her twenties or thirties with Graves' hyperthyroidism. The material sequenced was blood. The DNA is as follows: TGTGCCAGCAACTTGGGGGATAACGCCGGGGAGCTGTTTTTT. The resulting protein is CASNLGDNAGELFF.